These 7 T cell receptor beta chains originate from one sample sequenced in a study of blood T cells in healthy people across ages. Combining a sample-barcoded 5' primer with a J-beta primer mix, a second PCR ran for roughly 7 to 12 cycles. MiXCR, run by TCRdb on the 5' RACE reads, gives a single entry per CDR3 protein. This sample has 450,000 to 650,000 distinct CDR3 sequences, with under 30% found just once. These data were likewise used in another study, on T cells of mothers and their children.

Sequencing input: blood. These receptors were obtained from a boy aged 5-17 years in good health.

For this clonotype: At one boundary the junction diverges from the germline segment, which might be a read error. The chain links TRBV27 to TRBJ1-2; D is undetermined. The length of the CDR3 is 13 residues. Germline CDR1 MNHEY, CDR2 SMNVEV (reference sequence). The CDR3, as DNA: TGTGCCAGCAGTTACCGGGTCCGAGATGGCCACACCTTC. Translating it yields CASSYRVRDGHTF.

The J gene is TRBJ2-7, the V gene TRBV6-7, with 9 bases lining up with TRBD1. TRBV6-7 is an ORF, with its function uncertain. V lost 6 bases, J lost 5 bases, and 8 bases stayed unmatched. This CDR3 is 14 amino acids long. In nucleotides, the CDR3 is TGTGCCAGCAGGACCCACAGGGGGCACAACGAGCAGTACTTC. Its protein is CASRTHRGHNEQYF.

The chain is built from TRBV20-1 and TRBJ2-1; 11 bases align to TRBD2. The closer fit of TRBJ2-7 to the DNA end suggests the J call may be wrong. CDR3 length equals 16 residues. Germline assignment: CDR1 DFQATT and CDR2 SNEGSKA (reference sequence). Written as DNA, the CDR3 is TGCAGTGCTAGAGTCACTAGCGGGGGCCCATCCTACGAGCAGTACTTC. As protein: CSARVTSGGPSYEQYF.

This clonotype is a singleton in its sample. This chain connects TRBV24-1 to TRBJ2-5; D call uncertain. The CDR3 has 14 residues. V lost 2 bases and J lost 2, with 8 bases in between. CDR1 KGHDR and CDR2 SFDVKD come from the germline V gene. The DNA of the CDR3 is TGTGCCACCAGTGATTCTCGAGTACAAGAGACCCAGTACTTC. Amino acids: CATSDSRVQETQYF.

The V call is TRBV2, the J call TRBJ2-1, with D possibly called TRBD1 or TRBD2 (5 bases each). The CDR3 runs 14 residues. V lost 3 bases and J 8 bases, leaving 14 bases between the germline ends. CDR1 is SNHLY and CDR2 is FYNNEI in the germline V gene. The CDR3 loop reads CASSEIGTVDEQFF. CDR3 sequence (DNA): TGTGCCAGCAGTGAGATAGGGACGGTCGATGAGCAGTTCTTC.

V and J are TRBV29-1 and TRBJ1-2, with D tentatively TRBD1 (6 bases). The CDR3 covers 13 residues. With 5 bases removed from V and 3 bases from J, the gap between germline ends came to 13 bases. Germline assignment: CDR1 SQVTM and CDR2 ANQGSEA. This CDR3 reads CSVLDRPYYGYTF. In nucleotides, the CDR3 is TGCAGCGTTTTGGACAGACCGTACTATGGCTACACCTTC.

The chain couples TRBV28 to TRBJ2-3; 7 nucleotides align to TRBD2. This CDR3 contains 15 residues. The trim removed 5 bases at V and 7 bases at J, leaving 12 bases unmatched. Germline CDR1 MDHEN, CDR2 SYDVKM. The DNA of the CDR3 is TGTGCCAGCAGTCCCCGTAGCGGGCGGTTAAATACGCAGTATTTT. Translating gives CASSPRSGRLNTQYF.